The source of this T cell receptor beta chain is a study of T cell changes during pregnancy in multiple sclerosis. The assay was immunoSEQ multiplex PCR, and TCRdb's table has in-frame clones only and misses some. The table records around 79,000 clones, about 93% of them present only once. Looked up from germline, CDR1 is MNHNS and CDR2 is SASEGT. V lost 3 bases, J lost 7 bases, and 2 bases stayed unmatched. The CDR3 is made up of 12 amino acids. This clonotype originated in a female donor with multiple sclerosis, enrolled in a pregnancy study. The starting material was CD4+ T cells from peripheral blood mononuclear cells, obtained in the second trimester of pregnancy. V gene TRBV6-1 combines with J gene TRBJ1-2, with 7 bases that match TRBD1. CDR3 in amino acids: CASSDRQGGYTF. CDR3 nucleotide sequence: TGTGCCAGCAGTGACCGACAGGGTGGCTACACCTTC.